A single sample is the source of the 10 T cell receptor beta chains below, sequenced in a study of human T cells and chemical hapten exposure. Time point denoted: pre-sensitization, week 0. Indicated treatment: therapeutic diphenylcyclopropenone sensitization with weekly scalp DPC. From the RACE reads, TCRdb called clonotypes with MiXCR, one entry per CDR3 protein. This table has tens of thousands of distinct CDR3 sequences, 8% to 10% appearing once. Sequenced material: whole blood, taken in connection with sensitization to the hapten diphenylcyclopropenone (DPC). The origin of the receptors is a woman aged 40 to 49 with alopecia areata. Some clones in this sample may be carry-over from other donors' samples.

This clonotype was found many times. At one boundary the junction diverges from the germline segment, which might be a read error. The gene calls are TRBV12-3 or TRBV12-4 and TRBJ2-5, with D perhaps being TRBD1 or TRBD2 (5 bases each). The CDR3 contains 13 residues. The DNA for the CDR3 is TGTGCCAGCAGTCTCTTGGGACGCCGAACCGTGAGCTTC. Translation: CASSLLGRRTVSF.

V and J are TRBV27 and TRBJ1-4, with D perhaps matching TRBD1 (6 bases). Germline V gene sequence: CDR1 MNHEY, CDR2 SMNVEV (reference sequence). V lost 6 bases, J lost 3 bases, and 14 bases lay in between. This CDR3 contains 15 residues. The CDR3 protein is CASRPMGASNEKLFF. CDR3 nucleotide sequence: TGTGCCAGCAGACCCATGGGGGCTTCTAATGAAAAACTGTTTTTT.

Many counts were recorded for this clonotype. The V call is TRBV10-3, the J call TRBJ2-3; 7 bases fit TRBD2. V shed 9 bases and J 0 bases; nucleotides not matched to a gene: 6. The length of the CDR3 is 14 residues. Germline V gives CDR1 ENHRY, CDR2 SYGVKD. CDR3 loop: CAIAAGVSTDTQYF. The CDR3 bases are TGTGCCATAGCGGCGGGGGTCAGCACAGATACGCAGTATTTT.

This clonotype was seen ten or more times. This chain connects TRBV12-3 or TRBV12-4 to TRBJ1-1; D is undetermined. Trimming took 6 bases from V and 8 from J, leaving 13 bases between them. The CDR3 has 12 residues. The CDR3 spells CASSPDRREAFF. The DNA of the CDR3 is TGTGCCAGCAGCCCCGACCGCCGGGAAGCTTTCTTT.

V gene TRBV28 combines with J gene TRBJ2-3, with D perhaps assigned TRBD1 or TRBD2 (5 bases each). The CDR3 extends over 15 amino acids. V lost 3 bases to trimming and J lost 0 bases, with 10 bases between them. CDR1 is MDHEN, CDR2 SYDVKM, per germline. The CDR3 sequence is CASSFRGVSTDTQYF. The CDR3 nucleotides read TGTGCCAGCAGTTTTCGAGGGGTTAGCACAGATACGCAGTATTTT.

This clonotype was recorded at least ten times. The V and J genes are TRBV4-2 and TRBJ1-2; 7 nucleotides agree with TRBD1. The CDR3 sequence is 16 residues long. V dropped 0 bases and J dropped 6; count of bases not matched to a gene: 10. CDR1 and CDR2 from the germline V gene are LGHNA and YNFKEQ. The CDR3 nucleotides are TGTGCCAGCAGCCAAGAATCGACAGGGAAGAGACATGGCTACACCTTC. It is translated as CASSQESTGKRHGYTF.

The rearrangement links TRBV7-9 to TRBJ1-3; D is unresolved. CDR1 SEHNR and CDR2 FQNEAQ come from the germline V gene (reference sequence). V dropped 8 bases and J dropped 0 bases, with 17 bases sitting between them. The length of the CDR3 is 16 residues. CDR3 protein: CASGGGRLPSGNTIYF. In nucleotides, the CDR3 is TGTGCCAGCGGTGGTGGGCGCCTACCCTCTGGAAACACCATATATTTT.

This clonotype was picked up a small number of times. The CDR3: CASSPRDRGRNTEAFF. The CDR3 nucleotides read TGTGCCAGCAGCCCCCGGGACAGGGGGCGGAACACTGAAGCTTTCTTT. This chain links TRBV3-1 with TRBJ1-1; 12 bases agree with TRBD1. V lost 4 bases and J lost 1; bases outside the gene matches: 4. CDR1 is LGHDT and CDR2 is YNNKEL in the germline V gene (reference sequence). The CDR3 sequence is 16 residues long.

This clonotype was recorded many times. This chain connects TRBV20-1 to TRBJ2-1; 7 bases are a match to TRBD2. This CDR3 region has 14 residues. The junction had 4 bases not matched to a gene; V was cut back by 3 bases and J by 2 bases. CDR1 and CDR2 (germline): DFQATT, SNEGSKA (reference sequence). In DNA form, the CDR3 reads TGCAGTGCTAGCAGGGCGGGGGCCTACAATGAGCAGTTCTTC. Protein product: CSASRAGAYNEQFF.

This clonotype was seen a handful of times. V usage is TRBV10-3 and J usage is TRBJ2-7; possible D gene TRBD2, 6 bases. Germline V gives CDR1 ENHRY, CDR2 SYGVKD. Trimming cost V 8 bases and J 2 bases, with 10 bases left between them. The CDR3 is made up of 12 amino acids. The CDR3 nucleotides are TGTGCCATCGGGGGGAGCGCCTACGAGCAGTACTTC. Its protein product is CAIGGSAYEQYF.